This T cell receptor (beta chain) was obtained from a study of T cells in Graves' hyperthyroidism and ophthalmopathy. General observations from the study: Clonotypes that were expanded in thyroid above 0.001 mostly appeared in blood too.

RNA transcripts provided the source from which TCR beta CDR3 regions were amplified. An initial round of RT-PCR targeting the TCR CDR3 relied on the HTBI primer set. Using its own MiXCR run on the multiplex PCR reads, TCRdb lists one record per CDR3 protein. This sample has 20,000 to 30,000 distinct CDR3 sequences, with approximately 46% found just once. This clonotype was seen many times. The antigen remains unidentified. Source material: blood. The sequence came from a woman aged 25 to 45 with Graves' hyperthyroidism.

CDR3 nucleotides: TGTGCCAGCAGTTCAATTTTCACTAGCGGGACTGCTAATGAGCAGTTCTTC. Encoded protein: CASSSIFTSGTANEQFF. The chain uses TRBV12-3 or TRBV12-4 and TRBJ2-1, with 10 bases that match TRBD2. With 4 bases clipped from V and 7 bases from J, the junction kept 13 bases outside the gene matches. The CDR3 runs 17 residues.